These T cell receptor beta chains were read from a single sample in a study of blood T cell repertoires in COVID-19. Method: immunoSEQ multiplex PCR; TCRdb's copy keeps in-frame clones and lacks some. The sample records 170,000 or so clones, around 82% being singletons. The sequenced material came from peripheral blood. The receptors here all came from a man between 18 and 35 years old with active or convalescent COVID-19. Both conserved end residues are part of each CDR3. A row's size may be missing; if present it is once, few, many or a size class.

clone_size: .; j_call: TRBJ2-3; v_call: TRBV5-1; cdr3_aa: CASSLGTPGGRDTQYF
clone_size: few; j_call: TRBJ2-7; v_call: TRBV10-1; cdr3_aa: CASSESGLAHEQYF
clone_size: .; j_call: TRBJ1-1; v_call: TRBV2; cdr3_aa: CAGGQSTGGLNTEAFF
clone_size: .; j_call: TRBJ2-7; v_call: TRBV6-5; cdr3_aa: CASSSGQGSSYEQYF
clone_size: .; j_call: TRBJ2-7; v_call: TRBV11-3; cdr3_aa: CASSLDGTGTREQYF
clone_size: .; j_call: TRBJ1-2; v_call: TRBV19; cdr3_aa: CASSIGEYGYTF
clone_size: .; j_call: TRBJ1-6; v_call: TRBV4-1; cdr3_aa: CASSQVGRSSYNSPLHF
clone_size: .; j_call: TRBJ2-7; v_call: TRBV5-6; cdr3_aa: CASSLGNRGYTYEQYF
clone_size: .; j_call: TRBJ1-4; v_call: TRBV6-5; cdr3_aa: CASRDTGGREKLFF
clone_size: .; j_call: TRBJ2-3; v_call: TRBV25-1; cdr3_aa: CASSEMGRTDTQYF
clone_size: .; j_call: TRBJ2-1; v_call: TRBV2; cdr3_aa: CASSETGGGGIWNEQFF
clone_size: .; j_call: TRBJ2-3; v_call: TRBV4-3; cdr3_aa: CASSRLTSGSPDTQYF
clone_size: .; j_call: TRBJ1-1; v_call: TRBV15; cdr3_aa: CATGTQVPNTEAFF
clone_size: .; j_call: TRBJ1-1; v_call: TRBV18; cdr3_aa: CASSPTGGGFGEAFF
clone_size: .; j_call: TRBJ2-2; v_call: TRBV5-1; cdr3_aa: CASSSDTNTGELFF
clone_size: .; j_call: TRBJ2-7; v_call: TRBV18; cdr3_aa: CASSPSDINYEQYF
clone_size: once; j_call: TRBJ2-2; v_call: TRBV11-3; cdr3_aa: CASSSRQPNTGELFF
clone_size: .; j_call: TRBJ1-3; v_call: TRBV19; cdr3_aa: CASSTPGQGISGNTIYF
clone_size: .; j_call: TRBJ1-1; v_call: TRBV19; cdr3_aa: CASTQGSTEAFF
clone_size: .; j_call: TRBJ2-5; v_call: TRBV30; cdr3_aa: CAWSVSPGTQYF
clone_size: once; j_call: TRBJ2-2; v_call: TRBV7-2; cdr3_aa: CASSPGGLAGGELFF
clone_size: once; j_call: TRBJ2-5; v_call: TRBV6-5; cdr3_aa: CASSYSRQGGRVQYF
clone_size: few; j_call: TRBJ1-2; v_call: TRBV3-1/TRBV3-2; cdr3_aa: CASSQDWRAYGYTF
clone_size: .; j_call: TRBJ2-7; v_call: TRBV28; cdr3_aa: CASSLIPGGYEQYF
clone_size: .; j_call: TRBJ2-3; v_call: TRBV7-2; cdr3_aa: CASSFDGGGTDTQYF
clone_size: .; j_call: TRBJ2-3; v_call: TRBV30; cdr3_aa: CAWSRRGPDTQYF
clone_size: .; j_call: TRBJ1-2; v_call: TRBV19; cdr3_aa: CATRLTGNYGYTF
clone_size: .; j_call: TRBJ2-2; v_call: TRBV11-3; cdr3_aa: CASSQGGLGTGELFF
clone_size: .; j_call: TRBJ1-5; v_call: TRBV5-5; cdr3_aa: CASSLTGGLYSNQPQHF
clone_size: few; j_call: TRBJ2-7; v_call: TRBV4-3; cdr3_aa: CASSQVFIRASGEIYEQYF
clone_size: .; j_call: TRBJ1-5; v_call: TRBV7-9; cdr3_aa: CASSSMGRGSNQPQHF
clone_size: .; j_call: TRBJ2-3; v_call: TRBV2; cdr3_aa: CASSDPGEAQDTQYF
clone_size: .; j_call: TRBJ2-7; v_call: TRBV6-5; cdr3_aa: CASSYPYDRGYEQYF
clone_size: .; j_call: TRBJ1-4; v_call: TRBV19; cdr3_aa: CASSTQGAVGKLFF
clone_size: .; j_call: TRBJ2-1; v_call: TRBV24-1; cdr3_aa: CATSAGSGRSEEQFF
clone_size: .; j_call: TRBJ1-1; v_call: TRBV19; cdr3_aa: CASSIQGYTEAFF
clone_size: .; j_call: TRBJ2-3; v_call: TRBV3-1/TRBV3-2; cdr3_aa: CASSLLGGRVDTQYF
clone_size: .; j_call: TRBJ2-3; v_call: TRBV7-8; cdr3_aa: CASNPLAGGGSTDTQYF
clone_size: .; j_call: TRBJ1-5; v_call: TRBV6-5; cdr3_aa: CASSKEGNQPQHF
clone_size: .; j_call: TRBJ1-3; v_call: TRBV18; cdr3_aa: CASSPPPGTGGPGNTIYF
clone_size: .; j_call: TRBJ2-1; v_call: TRBV6-2/TRBV6-3; cdr3_aa: CASSTPPGLGKSSYNEQFF
clone_size: .; j_call: TRBJ2-5; v_call: TRBV27; cdr3_aa: CASSSTGTSGSETQYF
clone_size: .; j_call: TRBJ2-7; v_call: TRBV6-5; cdr3_aa: CASSQTDSYEQYF
clone_size: .; j_call: TRBJ1-6; v_call: TRBV2; cdr3_aa: CASSEALRDSPLHF
clone_size: .; j_call: TRBJ2-3; v_call: TRBV6-2/TRBV6-3; cdr3_aa: CASSYPTGPPDTQYF
clone_size: .; j_call: TRBJ2-1; v_call: TRBV7-7; cdr3_aa: CASSSTSGGDNEQFF
clone_size: .; j_call: TRBJ1-3; v_call: TRBV28; cdr3_aa: CASRGGLSGNTIYF
clone_size: once; j_call: TRBJ2-6; v_call: TRBV9; cdr3_aa: CASSPGTPLEANVLTF
clone_size: .; j_call: TRBJ2-7; v_call: TRBV20-1; cdr3_aa: CREDRDEQYF
clone_size: .; j_call: TRBJ2-3; v_call: TRBV28; cdr3_aa: CASIDSDTDTQYF
clone_size: .; j_call: TRBJ2-3; v_call: TRBV19; cdr3_aa: CASSLGRADTQYF
clone_size: .; j_call: TRBJ1-4; v_call: TRBV19; cdr3_aa: CASSRDFGTNEKLFF
clone_size: .; j_call: TRBJ2-3; v_call: TRBV6-4; cdr3_aa: CASSDSPTTSTDTQYF
clone_size: .; j_call: TRBJ2-5; v_call: TRBV11-2; cdr3_aa: CASSPSTGANYQETQYF